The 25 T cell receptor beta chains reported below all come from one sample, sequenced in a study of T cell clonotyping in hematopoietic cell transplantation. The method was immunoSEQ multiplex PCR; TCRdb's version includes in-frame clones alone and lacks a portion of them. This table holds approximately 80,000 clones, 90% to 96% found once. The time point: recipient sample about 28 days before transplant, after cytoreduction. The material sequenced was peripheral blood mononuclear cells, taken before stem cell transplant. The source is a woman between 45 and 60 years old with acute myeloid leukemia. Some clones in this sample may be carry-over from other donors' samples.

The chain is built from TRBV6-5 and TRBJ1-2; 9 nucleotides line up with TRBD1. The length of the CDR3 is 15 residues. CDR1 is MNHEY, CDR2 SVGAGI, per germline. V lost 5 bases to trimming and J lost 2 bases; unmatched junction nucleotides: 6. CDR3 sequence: CASSGTGTGNYGYTF. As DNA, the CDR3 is TGTGCCAGCAGTGGCACCGGGACAGGGAACTATGGCTACACCTTC.

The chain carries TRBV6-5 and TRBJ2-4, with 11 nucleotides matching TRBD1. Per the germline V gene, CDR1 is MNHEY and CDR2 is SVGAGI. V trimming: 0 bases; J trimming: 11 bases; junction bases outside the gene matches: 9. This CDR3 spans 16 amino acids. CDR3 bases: TGTGCCAGCAGTTACTCCGGGACAGGGGGATATCAACTTCAGTACTTC. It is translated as CASSYSGTGGYQLQYF.

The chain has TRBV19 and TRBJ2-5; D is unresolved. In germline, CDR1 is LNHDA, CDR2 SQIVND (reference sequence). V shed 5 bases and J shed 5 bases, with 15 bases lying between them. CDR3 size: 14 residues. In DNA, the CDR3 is TGTGCCAGTAGTCCCGAGAGGCCTTGGGAGACCCAGTACTTC. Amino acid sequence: CASSPERPWETQYF. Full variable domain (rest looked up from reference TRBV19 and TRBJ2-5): DGGITQSPKYLFRKEGQNVTLSCEQNLNHDAMYWYRQDPGQGLRLIYYSQIVNDFQKGDIAEGYSVSREKKESFPLTVTSAQKNPTAFYLCASSPERPWETQYFGPGTRLLVL.

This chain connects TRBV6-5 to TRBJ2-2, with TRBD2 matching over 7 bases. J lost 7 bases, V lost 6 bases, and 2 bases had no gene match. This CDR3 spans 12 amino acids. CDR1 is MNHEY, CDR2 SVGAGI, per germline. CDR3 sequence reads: CASSPGGGELFF. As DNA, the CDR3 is TGTGCCAGCAGCCCGGGGGGCGGGGAGCTGTTTTTT.

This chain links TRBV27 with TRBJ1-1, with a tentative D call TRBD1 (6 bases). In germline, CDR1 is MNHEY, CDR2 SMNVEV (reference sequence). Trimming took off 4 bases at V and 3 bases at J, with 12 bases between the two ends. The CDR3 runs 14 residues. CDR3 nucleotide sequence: TGTGCCAGCAGTTCCGGGGGCCTCTACACTGAAGCTTTCTTT. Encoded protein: CASSSGGLYTEAFF.

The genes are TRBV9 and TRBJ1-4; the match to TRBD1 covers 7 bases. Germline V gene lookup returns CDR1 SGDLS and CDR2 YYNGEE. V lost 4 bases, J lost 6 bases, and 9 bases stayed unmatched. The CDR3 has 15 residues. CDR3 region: CASSRSPGGDEKLFF. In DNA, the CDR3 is TGTGCCAGCAGCAGAAGCCCAGGGGGTGATGAAAAACTGTTTTTT.

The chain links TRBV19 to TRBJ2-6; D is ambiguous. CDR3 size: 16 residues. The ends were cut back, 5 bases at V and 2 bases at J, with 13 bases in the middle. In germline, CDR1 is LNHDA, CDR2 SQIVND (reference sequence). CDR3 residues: CASSSSGRAGANVLTF. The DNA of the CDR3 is TGTGCCAGTAGTTCTTCCGGACGCGCTGGGGCCAACGTCCTGACTTTC.

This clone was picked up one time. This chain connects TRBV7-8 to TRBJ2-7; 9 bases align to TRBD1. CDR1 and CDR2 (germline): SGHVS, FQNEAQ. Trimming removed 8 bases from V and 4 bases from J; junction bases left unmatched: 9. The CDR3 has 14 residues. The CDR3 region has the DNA TGTGCCAGCTACCTCGGACAGGGGAGTTACGAGCAGTACTTC. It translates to CASYLGQGSYEQYF.

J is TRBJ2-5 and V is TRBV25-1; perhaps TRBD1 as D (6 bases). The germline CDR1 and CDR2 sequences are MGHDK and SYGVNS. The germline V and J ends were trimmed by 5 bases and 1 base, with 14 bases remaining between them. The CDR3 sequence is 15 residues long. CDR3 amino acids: CASSKKGQSQETQYF. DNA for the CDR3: TGTGCCAGCAGTAAAAAAGGACAGAGCCAAGAGACCCAGTACTTC.

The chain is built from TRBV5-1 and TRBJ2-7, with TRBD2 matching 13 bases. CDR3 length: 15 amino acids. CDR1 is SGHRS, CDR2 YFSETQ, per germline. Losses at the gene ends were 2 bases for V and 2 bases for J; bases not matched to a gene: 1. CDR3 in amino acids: CASSFGTSGAYEQYF. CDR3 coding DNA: TGCGCCAGCAGCTTCGGGACTAGCGGGGCCTACGAGCAGTACTTC. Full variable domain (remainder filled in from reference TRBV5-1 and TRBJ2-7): KAGVTQTPRYLIKTRGQQVTLSCSPISGHRSVSWYQQTPGQGLQFLFEYFSETQRNKGNFPGRFSGRQFSNSRSEMNVSTLELGDSALYLCASSFGTSGAYEQYFGPGTRLTVT.

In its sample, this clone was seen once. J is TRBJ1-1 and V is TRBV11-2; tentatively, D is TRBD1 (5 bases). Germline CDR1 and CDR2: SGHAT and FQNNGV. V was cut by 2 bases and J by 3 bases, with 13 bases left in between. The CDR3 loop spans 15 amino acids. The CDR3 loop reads CASSLRGAGYTEAFF. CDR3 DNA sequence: TGTGCCAGCAGCTTACGAGGGGCCGGGTACACTGAAGCTTTCTTT.

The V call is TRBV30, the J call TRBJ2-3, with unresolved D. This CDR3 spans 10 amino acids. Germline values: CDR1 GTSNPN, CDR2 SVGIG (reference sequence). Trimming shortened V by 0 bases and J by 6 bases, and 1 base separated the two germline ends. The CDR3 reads CAWSVDTQYF. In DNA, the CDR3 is TGTGCCTGGAGTGTCGATACGCAGTATTTT.

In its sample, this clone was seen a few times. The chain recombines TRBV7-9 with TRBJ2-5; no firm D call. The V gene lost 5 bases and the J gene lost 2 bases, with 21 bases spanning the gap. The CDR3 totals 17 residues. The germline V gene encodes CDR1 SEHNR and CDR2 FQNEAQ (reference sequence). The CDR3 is CASSRTLSGLTQETQYF. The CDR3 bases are TGTGCCAGCAGCCGGACCCTTTCGGGCCTGACTCAAGAGACCCAGTACTTC.

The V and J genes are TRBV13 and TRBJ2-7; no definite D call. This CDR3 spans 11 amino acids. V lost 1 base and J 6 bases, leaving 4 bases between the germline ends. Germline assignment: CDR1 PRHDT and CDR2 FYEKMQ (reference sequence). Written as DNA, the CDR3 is TGTGCCAGCAGCTTAGAACGCGAGCAGTACTTC. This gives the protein CASSLEREQYF.

The CDR3 sequence is CASSVIPATGGYGYTF. CDR3 nucleotides: TGTGCCAGCAGCGTAATTCCTGCAACAGGGGGCTATGGCTACACCTTC. The V gene is TRBV9, the J gene TRBJ1-2; TRBD1 aligns across 8 bases. CDR3 length: 16 amino acids. CDR1 is SGDLS and CDR2 is YYNGEE in the germline V gene. Trimming cost V 1 base and J 4 bases; bases outside gene matches: 9.

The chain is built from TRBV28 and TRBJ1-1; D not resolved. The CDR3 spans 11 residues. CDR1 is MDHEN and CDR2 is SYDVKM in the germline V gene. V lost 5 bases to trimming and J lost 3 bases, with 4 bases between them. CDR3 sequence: CASSTHTEAFF. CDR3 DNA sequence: TGTGCCAGCAGTACCCACACTGAAGCTTTCTTT.

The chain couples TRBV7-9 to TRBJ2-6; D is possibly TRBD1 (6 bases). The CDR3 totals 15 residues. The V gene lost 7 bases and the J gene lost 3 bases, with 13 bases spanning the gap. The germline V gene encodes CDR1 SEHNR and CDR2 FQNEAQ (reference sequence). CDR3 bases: TGTGCCAGCACCAACAGGGAAGATGGGGCCAACGTCCTGACTTTC. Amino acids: CASTNREDGANVLTF.

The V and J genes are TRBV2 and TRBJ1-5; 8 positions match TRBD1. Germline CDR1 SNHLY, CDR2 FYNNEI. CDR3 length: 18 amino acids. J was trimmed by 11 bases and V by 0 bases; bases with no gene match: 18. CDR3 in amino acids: CASSEALPGQDRHRAQHF. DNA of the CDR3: TGTGCCAGCAGTGAAGCCCTCCCGGGACAGGACCGGCACAGAGCCCAGCATTTT.

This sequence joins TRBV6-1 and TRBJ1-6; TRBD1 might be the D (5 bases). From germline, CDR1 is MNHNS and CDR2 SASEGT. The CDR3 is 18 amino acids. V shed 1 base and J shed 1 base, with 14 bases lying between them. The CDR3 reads CASSEGWPGGSYNSPLHF. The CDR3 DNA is TGTGCCAGCAGTGAAGGGTGGCCGGGGGGTTCCTATAATTCACCCCTCCACTTT.

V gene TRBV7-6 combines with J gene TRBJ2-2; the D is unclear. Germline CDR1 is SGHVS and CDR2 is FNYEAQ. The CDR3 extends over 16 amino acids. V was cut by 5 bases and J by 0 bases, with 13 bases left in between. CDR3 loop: CASSLHPVSNTGELFF. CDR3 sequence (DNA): TGTGCCAGCAGCCTTCACCCCGTTTCGAACACCGGGGAGCTGTTTTTT. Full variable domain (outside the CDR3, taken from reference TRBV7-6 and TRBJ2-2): GAGVSQSPRYKVTKRGQDVALRCDPISGHVSLYWYRQALGQGPEFLTYFNYEAQQDKSGLPNDRFSAERPEGSISTLTIQRTEQRDSAMYRCASSLHPVSNTGELFFGEGSRLTVL.

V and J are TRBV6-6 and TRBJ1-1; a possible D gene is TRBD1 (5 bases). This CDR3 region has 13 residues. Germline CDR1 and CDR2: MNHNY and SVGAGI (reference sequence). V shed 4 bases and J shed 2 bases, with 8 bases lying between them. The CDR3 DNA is TGTGCCAGCAGTTTCGACAGCAACACTGAAGCTTTCTTT. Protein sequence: CASSFDSNTEAFF.

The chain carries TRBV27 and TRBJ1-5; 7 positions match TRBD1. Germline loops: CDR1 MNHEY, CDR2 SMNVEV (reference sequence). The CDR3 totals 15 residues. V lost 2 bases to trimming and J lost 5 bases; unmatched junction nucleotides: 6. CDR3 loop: CASSLNPQGYQPQHF. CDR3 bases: TGTGCCAGCAGTTTAAACCCACAGGGGTATCAGCCCCAGCATTTT.

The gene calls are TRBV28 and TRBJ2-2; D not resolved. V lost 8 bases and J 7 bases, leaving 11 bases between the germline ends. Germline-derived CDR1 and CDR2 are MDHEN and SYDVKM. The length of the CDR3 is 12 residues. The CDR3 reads CASRQPGGELFF. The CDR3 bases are TGTGCCAGCCGCCAACCCGGCGGGGAGCTGTTTTTT.

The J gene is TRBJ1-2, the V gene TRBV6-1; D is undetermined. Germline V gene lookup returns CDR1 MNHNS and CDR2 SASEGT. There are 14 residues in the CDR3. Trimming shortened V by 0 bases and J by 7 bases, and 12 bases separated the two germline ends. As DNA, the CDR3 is TGTGCCAGCAGTGAAGCGCCAAACACGGGTGGCTACACCTTC. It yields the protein CASSEAPNTGGYTF.

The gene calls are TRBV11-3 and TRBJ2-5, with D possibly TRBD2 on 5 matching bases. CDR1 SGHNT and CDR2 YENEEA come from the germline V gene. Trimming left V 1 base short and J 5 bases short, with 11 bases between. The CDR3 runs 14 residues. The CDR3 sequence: CASSLAGGRETQYF. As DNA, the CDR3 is TGTGCCAGCAGCTTAGCCGGAGGTCGGGAGACCCAGTACTTC.